The 25 T cell receptor beta chains reported below all come from one sample, sequenced in a study of cytomegalovirus exposure and HLA in healthy donors. PCR amplification relied on 60 Vbeta primers (plus 13 Jbeta primers). Method: immunoSEQ multiplex PCR; TCRdb's copy keeps in-frame clones and lacks some. The sample holds 140,000 to 150,000 clones, over 70% seen once. The sample consisted of PBMCs. The receptor source for this set is a woman in her 40s in good health and CMV-seropositive.

V gene TRBV11-2 combines with J gene TRBJ2-1; tentatively, D is TRBD1 (5 bases). Trimming took off 1 base at V and 9 bases at J, with 7 bases between the two ends. This CDR3 comprises 12 residues. Germline assignment: CDR1 SGHAT and CDR2 FQNNGV. CDR3 coding DNA: TGTGCCAGCAGCTTAGTCCAGGGTGAGCAGTTCTTC. Protein sequence: CASSLVQGEQFF.

In this sample, this clone turned up once. The chain couples TRBV19 to TRBJ1-6; D remains ambiguous. V lost 2 bases, J lost 5 bases, and 7 bases lay in between. Germline V gene data show CDR1 as LNHDA and CDR2 as SQIVND (reference sequence). This CDR3 contains 14 residues. CDR3 in amino acids: CASSIQVDNSPLHF. The CDR3 nucleotides are TGTGCCAGTAGTATACAGGTGGATAATTCACCCCTCCACTTT.

The DNA for the CDR3 is TGTGCCAGCAGCCAAACTAGCGGGGTCACAGATACGCAGTATTTT. Translated, it gives CASSQTSGVTDTQYF. The chain has TRBV4-2 and TRBJ2-3; TRBD2 matches at 10 bases. J gave up 2 bases and V 2 bases, and 1 base lay outside the gene matches. CDR1 is LGHNA, CDR2 YNFKEQ, per germline. The CDR3 has 15 amino acids.

The J gene is TRBJ2-5, the V gene TRBV13; 9 nucleotides align to TRBD1. CDR3 size: 13 residues. Trimming at V came to 6 bases and at J to 1 base, leaving 0 bases not matched to a gene. Germline CDR1 PRHDT, CDR2 FYEKMQ (reference sequence). The DNA for the CDR3 is TGTGCCAGCAGGGGACAGGGCCAAGAGACCCAGTACTTC. It encodes CASRGQGQETQYF. Together with reference TRBV13 and TRBJ2-5, the CDR3 gives the full variable domain: AAGVIQSPRHLIKEKRETATLKCYPIPRHDTVYWYQQGPGQDPQFLISFYEKMQSDKGSIPDRFSAQQFSDYHSELNMSSLELGDSALYFCASRGQGQETQYFGPGTRLLVL.

This clone was picked up one time. This chain joins TRBV2 and TRBJ2-6, with D perhaps matching TRBD1 (5 bases). From germline, CDR1 is SNHLY and CDR2 FYNNEI. The CDR3 sequence is 15 residues long. The V end was cut by 4 bases, the J end by 3 bases, with 10 bases between. The CDR3 loop reads CASSVGANGANVLTF. The DNA for the CDR3 is TGTGCCAGCAGTGTTGGGGCGAATGGGGCCAACGTCCTGACTTTC.

CDR3 residues: CASRLAGGTDTQYF. The CDR3 nucleotides are TGTGCCAGCCGACTAGCGGGGGGCACAGATACGCAGTATTTT. The chain joins TRBV2 to TRBJ2-3, with 12 positions matching TRBD2. V dropped 8 bases and J dropped 1; count of bases not matched to a gene: 1. The CDR3 consists of 14 residues. Looked up from germline, CDR1 is SNHLY and CDR2 is FYNNEI.

CDR3 coding DNA: TGTGCTAGTGGTTTCCAGGGGGTCTCGTCCGAGCAGTACTTC. Protein sequence: CASGFQGVSSEQYF. The V call is TRBV12-5, the J call TRBJ2-7; 7 positions match TRBD1. CDR3 length: 14 amino acids. After removal of 3 bases from V and 6 bases from J, the junction contained 8 bases not matched to a gene. Germline CDR1 is LGHNT and CDR2 is FRNRAP. Full variable domain (missing parts from reference TRBV12-5 and TRBJ2-7): DARVTQTPRHKVTEMGQEVTMRCQPILGHNTVFWYRQTMMQGLELLAYFRNRAPLDDSGMPKDRFSAEMPDATLATLKIQPSEPRDSAVYFCASGFQGVSSEQYFGPGTRLTVT.

V and J are TRBV4-2 and TRBJ1-2; 7 nucleotides align to TRBD1. The germline V gene encodes CDR1 LGHNA and CDR2 YNFKEQ. This CDR3 contains 15 residues. With V trimmed by 0 bases and J by 4 bases, 5 bases remained unmatched. The chain's CDR3 is CASSQDWDRIYGYTF. The CDR3 DNA reads as TGTGCCAGCAGCCAAGATTGGGACAGAATCTATGGCTACACCTTC.

The rearrangement uses TRBV28 and TRBJ1-1; D not certain. V was pared by 8 bases and J by 5 bases, with 12 bases between. The CDR3 is 12 amino acids. Germline values: CDR1 MDHEN, CDR2 SYDVKM. CDR3 nucleotide sequence: TGTGCCAGCTCTTTATCGGTGACTGAAGCTTTCTTT. Its translation: CASSLSVTEAFF. Combining the CDR3 with reference TRBV28 and TRBJ1-1 gives the whole variable domain DVKVTQSSRYLVKRTGEKVFLECVQDMDHENMFWYRQDPGLGLRLIYFSYDVKMKEKGDIPEGYSVSREKKERFSLILESASTNQTSMYLCASSLSVTEAFFGQGTRLTVV.

This chain uses TRBV27 with TRBJ2-1, with 9 bases identical to TRBD1. In germline, CDR1 is MNHEY, CDR2 SMNVEV (reference sequence). V lost 5 bases to trimming and J lost 4 bases; unmatched junction nucleotides: 6. The CDR3 totals 15 residues. The CDR3 DNA sequence: TGTGCCAGCAGTCGAGGACAGGGGTCGTACAATGAGCAGTTCTTC. This encodes CASSRGQGSYNEQFF.

The chain recombines TRBV6-5 with TRBJ1-5; D ambiguous. V lost 6 bases and J 4 bases, leaving 10 bases between the germline ends. This CDR3 region has 13 residues. Germline V gene data show CDR1 as MNHEY and CDR2 as SVGAGI. The CDR3 nucleotides read TGTGCCAGCAGGAGCGATGTGAATCAGCCCCAGCATTTT. This encodes CASRSDVNQPQHF.

This clone was picked up a small number of times. V and J are TRBV28 and TRBJ2-7; D not certain. The CDR3 covers 13 residues. Trimming left V 2 bases short and J 3 bases short, with 8 bases between. Looked up from germline, CDR1 is MDHEN and CDR2 is SYDVKM. CDR3: CASSLGSVYEQYF. CDR3 nucleotides: TGTGCCAGCAGTTTAGGCAGCGTCTACGAGCAGTACTTC.

This clone was picked up a small number of times. The chain couples TRBV18 to TRBJ2-7; TRBD1 is a possible D gene (6 bases). CDR3 size: 13 residues. With 6 bases removed from V and 5 bases from J, the gap between germline ends came to 14 bases. Germline V CDR1 and CDR2: KGHSH, LQKENI. The CDR3 reads CASSQQGVDEQYF. DNA for the CDR3: TGTGCCAGCTCCCAACAGGGCGTTGACGAGCAGTACTTC.

This clone has a single count. The chain combines TRBV5-1 with TRBJ2-1, with D possibly TRBD1 on 6 matching bases. Trimming stripped 0 bases from V and 0 bases from J, with 13 bases between. Germline V gene data show CDR1 as SGHRS and CDR2 as YFSETQ. This CDR3 region has 17 residues. CDR3 in DNA: TGCGCCAGCAGCTTGGGAAGAGGACAGATCTCCTACAATGAGCAGTTCTTC. Residues: CASSLGRGQISYNEQFF.

The gene calls are TRBV25-1 and TRBJ2-3; no clear D. The CDR3 length is 15 residues. With 3 bases removed from V and 0 bases from J, the gap between germline ends came to 10 bases. The germline gives CDR1 MGHDK, CDR2 SYGVNS. The CDR3 loop is CASSDGGLSTDTQYF. The CDR3 nucleotides are TGTGCCAGCAGTGATGGTGGGCTGAGCACAGATACGCAGTATTTT. The full variable domain, in which reference TRBV25-1 and TRBJ2-3 provide the parts outside the CDR3, is EADIYQTPRYLVIGTGKKITLECSQTMGHDKMYWYQQDPGMELHLIHYSYGVNSTEKGDLSSESTVSRIRTEHFPLTLESARPSHTSQYLCASSDGGLSTDTQYFGPGTRLTVL.

The V and J genes are TRBV5-1 and TRBJ2-3; 7 nucleotides agree with TRBD2. The trim removed 6 bases at V and 4 bases at J, leaving 8 bases unmatched. The CDR3 covers 14 residues. CDR1 and CDR2 from the germline V gene are SGHRS and YFSETQ. Here the CDR3 DNA reads TGCGCCAGCATGGCTAGCGGTGGTCCAGATACGCAGTATTTT. This codes for CASMASGGPDTQYF.

The genes are TRBV27 and TRBJ2-7; TRBD2 might be the D (6 bases). This CDR3 contains 15 residues. Trimming took 1 base from V and 3 from J, leaving 13 bases between them. CDR1 is MNHEY, CDR2 SMNVEV, per germline (reference sequence). The CDR3 sequence: CASSLFAGRYYEQYF. The CDR3 bases are TGTGCCAGCAGTTTATTCGCGGGGCGATACTACGAGCAGTACTTC.

The chain recombines TRBV25-1 with TRBJ2-5; 8 bases map to TRBD1. The better agreement between TRBJ2-7 and the DNA end casts doubt on the J call. The CDR3 has 14 amino acids. Germline loops: CDR1 MGHDK, CDR2 SYGVNS. The CDR3 DNA follows: TGTGCCAGCAGTGACTCGGGACAGGCCTACGAGCAGTACTTC. Translating it yields CASSDSGQAYEQYF.

This clone has more than one count but fewer than ten. This chain links TRBV2 with TRBJ1-2, with D possibly matching TRBD1 (5 bases). This CDR3 has 16 residues. V lost 4 bases, J lost 4 bases, and 19 bases lay in between. Germline V gene sequence: CDR1 SNHLY, CDR2 FYNNEI. The DNA of the CDR3 is TGTGCCAGCAGTGCGGGCCAGGGAAAATCTGGCTATGGCTACACCTTC. Translating it yields CASSAGQGKSGYGYTF. The full variable domain, rest sourced from reference TRBV2 and TRBJ1-2, is EPEVTQTPSHQVTQMGQEVILRCVPISNHLYFYWYRQILGQKVEFLVSFYNNEISEKSEIFDDQFSVERPDGSNFTLKIRSTKLEDSAMYFCASSAGQGKSGYGYTFGSGTRLTVV.

The V and J genes are TRBV7-3 and TRBJ2-3; 8 bases agree with TRBD1. In germline, CDR1 is SGHTA, CDR2 FQGTGA. This CDR3 has 15 amino acids. The ends lost 5 bases at V and 0 bases at J; junction bases unmatched: 4. CDR3 nucleotide sequence: TGTGCCAGCAGCCCTCGGACAGGGAGCACAGATACGCAGTATTTT. Protein: CASSPRTGSTDTQYF.

The J gene is TRBJ1-6, the V gene TRBV28, with D possibly matching TRBD1 (5 bases). CDR3 length equals 13 residues. The V end lost 6 bases, the J end lost 10 bases, and 13 bases lay between the germline ends. Germline CDR1 reads MDHEN; CDR2 reads SYDVKM. The CDR3 reads CASRSGGVSPLHF. The DNA for the CDR3 is TGTGCCAGCAGAAGTGGGGGGGTCTCACCCCTCCACTTT.

The gene calls are TRBV19 and TRBJ1-1; perhaps TRBD1 as D (5 bases). There are 14 residues in the CDR3. Trimming took off 3 bases at V and 5 bases at J, with 13 bases between the two ends. The germline gives CDR1 LNHDA, CDR2 SQIVND (reference sequence). This CDR3 is CASSIGAARTEAFF. In DNA form, the CDR3 reads TGTGCCAGTAGTATTGGGGCAGCTAGGACTGAAGCTTTCTTT.

The genes are TRBV2 and TRBJ2-5; a possible D gene is TRBD1 (6 bases). This CDR3 is built from 14 residues. V dropped 6 bases and J dropped 5 bases, with 16 bases sitting between them. Germline V gene lookup returns CDR1 SNHLY and CDR2 FYNNEI. CDR3 DNA sequence: TGTGCCAGCAGCCAACAGGGAAGTGGGGAGACCCAGTACTTC. This codes for CASSQQGSGETQYF.

The J gene is TRBJ2-7, the V gene TRBV27; D perhaps matches TRBD1 (7 bases). Germline V gene data show CDR1 as MNHEY and CDR2 as SMNVEV (reference sequence). Trimming cost V 3 bases and J 2 bases, with 14 bases left between them. The CDR3 extends over 15 amino acids. The CDR3, as DNA: TGTGCCAGCAGTTTGTGGCGGGACAGAGCCTACGAGCAGTACTTC. Its translation: CASSLWRDRAYEQYF.

J is TRBJ2-3 and V is TRBV6-1; D is perhaps TRBD2 (7 bases). Trimming pared 8 bases from V and 3 bases from J, leaving 15 bases between. Germline CDR1 MNHNS, CDR2 SASEGT. This CDR3 is built from 14 residues. The CDR3 nucleotides are TGTGCCAGCGGGGAGGGGGGAGGGACAGATACGCAGTATTTT. Protein: CASGEGGGTDTQYF.